This is a list of T cell receptor beta chains from one sample in a study of blood T cell repertoires in COVID-19. The repertoire was sequenced with immunoSEQ multiplex PCR; TCRdb's copy has only in-frame clones and lacks some. The data show hundreds of thousands of clones, 88% seen once. The specimen was PBMCs or T cells enriched from blood (not recorded which). The receptors originated from a woman aged 45-59 years who had recovered from COVID-19. The CDR3 runs from the conserved cysteine through the conserved F or W. A D gene is named only where the DNA matches it firmly. Where a row states a size, it is once, few, many or the class of an expanded clone; other rows omit it.

14	NA	TRBV4-2	TRBJ1-2	NA	CASSPQPGGAGYTF	TGTGCCAGCAGCCCCCAACCGGGGGGGGCCGGCTACACCTTC
14	TRBD2	TRBV11-2	TRBJ2-7	NA	CASSLLAGAPGQYF	TGTGCCAGCAGCTTACTAGCGGGAGCCCCTGGGCAGTACTTC
14	NA	TRBV5-1	TRBJ2-1	NA	CASSLGTGNNEQFF	TGCGCCAGCAGCTTGGGTACAGGTAACAATGAGCAGTTCTTC
13	NA	TRBV9	TRBJ1-2	NA	CASSAQTAGGYTF	TGTGCCAGCAGCGCACAGACGGCAGGGGGCTACACCTTC
14	NA	TRBV2	TRBJ2-3	few	CASSVGAITDTQYF	TGTGCCAGCAGTGTAGGGGCAATCACAGATACGCAGTATTTT
14	TRBD2	TRBV15	TRBJ2-7	NA	CATSGGGSAYEQYF	TGTGCCACCAGTGGGGGGGGTAGTGCCTACGAGCAGTACTTC
17	TRBD2	TRBV7-2	TRBJ2-2	NA	CASSGAGVPLNTGELFF	TGTGCCAGCAGCGGAGCGGGGGTTCCCTTAAACACCGGGGAGCTGTTTTTT
14	NA	TRBV28	TRBJ1-2	NA	CASIMGRAGDGYTF	TGTGCCAGCATCATGGGGAGAGCAGGCGATGGCTACACCTTC
13	NA	TRBV10-2	TRBJ1-5	NA	CASSDRGEQPQHF	TGCGCCAGCAGTGACAGGGGAGAACAGCCCCAGCATTTT
16	NA	TRBV5-1	TRBJ2-6	NA	CASSLGGFSGANVLTF	TGCGCCAGCAGCTTAGGAGGTTTCTCTGGGGCCAACGTCCTGACTTTC
13	NA	TRBV7-3	TRBJ1-5	NA	CASSVDRNQPQHF	TGTGCCAGCAGCGTTGACAGAAATCAGCCCCAGCATTTT
16	NA	TRBV28	TRBJ1-6	NA	CASSFETGTFNSPLHF	TGTGCCAGCAGTTTTGAAACAGGGACGTTTAATTCACCCCTCCACTTT
11	TRBD1	TRBV7-9	TRBJ1-1	once	CASDRESEAFF	TGTGCCAGCGACAGGGAATCTGAAGCTTTCTTT
13	NA	TRBV28	TRBJ1-1	NA	CASSYNSKVEAFF	TGTGCCAGCAGTTACAACAGTAAGGTTGAAGCTTTCTTT
15	NA	TRBV30	TRBJ1-1	NA	CAWSLPGVANTEAFF	TGTGCCTGGAGTCTCCCGGGGGTGGCGAACACTGAAGCTTTCTTT
15	TRBD1	TRBV18	TRBJ1-1	NA	CASSPDRGRWTEAFF	TGTGCCAGCTCACCGGACAGGGGGAGGTGGACTGAAGCTTTCTTT
14	TRBD2	TRBV29-1	TRBJ2-3	NA	CSFSGSSSTDTQYF	TGCAGCTTTAGCGGGAGTTCCAGCACAGATACGCAGTATTTT
17	TRBD2	TRBV3-1/TRBV3-2	TRBJ2-7	NA	CASSQVRWASGTYEQYF	TGTGCCAGCAGCCAAGTCAGATGGGCTAGCGGGACGTACGAGCAGTACTTC
15	NA	TRBV28	TRBJ2-5	NA	CASSQQPSRGETQYF	TGTGCCAGCAGTCAACAGCCTTCTAGGGGAGAGACCCAGTACTTC
16	TRBD2	TRBV7-9	TRBJ2-1	NA	CASSLAGLAEHNEQFF	TGTGCCAGCAGCTTAGCGGGACTAGCGGAGCACAATGAGCAGTTCTTC
15	TRBD2	TRBV3-1/TRBV3-2	TRBJ2-1	NA	CASSPGTSGYNEQFF	TGTGCCAGCAGCCCCGGGACTAGCGGGTACAATGAGCAGTTCTTC
15	NA	TRBV5-6	TRBJ2-3	NA	CASSPPDKDTDTQYF	TGTGCCAGCAGCCCTCCCGACAAGGATACAGATACGCAGTATTTT
15	NA	TRBV28	TRBJ1-4	NA	CASTPSGGVREKLFF	TGTGCCAGCACCCCATCGGGGGGAGTAAGAGAAAAACTGTTTTTT
15	TRBD2	TRBV6-4	TRBJ2-2	NA	CASSPGLAGTGELFF	TGTGCCAGCAGCCCGGGACTAGCGGGCACCGGGGAGCTGTTTTTT
16	NA	TRBV4-1	TRBJ1-6	NA	CASSQGDSKRSSPLHF	TGCGCCAGCAGCCAAGGGGACTCCAAGCGGAGTTCACCCCTCCACTTT
14	NA	TRBV4-1	TRBJ2-2	NA	CASRPIAGSGELFF	TGCGCCAGCAGGCCAATCGCGGGGTCCGGGGAGCTGTTTTTT
13	NA	TRBV25-1	TRBJ1-4	NA	CASSAPGGRKLFF	TGTGCCAGCAGTGCCCCGGGAGGGCGAAAACTGTTTTTT
15	NA	TRBV19	TRBJ1-3	NA	CASSIPMSSGNTIYF	TGTGCCAGTAGTATCCCCATGAGCTCTGGAAACACCATATATTTT
16	NA	TRBV23-1	TRBJ1-2	NA	CASSQSVEGMTGGYTF	TGCGCCAGCAGTCAATCCGTGGAGGGGATGACGGGAGGCTACACCTTC
14	TRBD1	TRBV18	TRBJ2-5	NA	CASSPTGVGETQYF	TGTGCCAGCTCACCGACAGGGGTCGGGGAGACCCAGTACTTC
17	NA	TRBV4-3	TRBJ1-3	NA	CASSPLRAELGLNTIYF	TGCGCCAGCAGCCCACTTCGGGCGGAATTGGGGCTAAACACCATATATTTT
15	NA	TRBV7-2	TRBJ1-1	NA	CASSFSPTANTEAFF	TGTGCCAGCAGCTTTAGCCCGACCGCGAACACTGAAGCTTTCTTT
14	TRBD1	TRBV7-3	TRBJ1-6	NA	CASKQGTANSPLHF	TGTGCCAGCAAACAAGGGACAGCTAATTCACCCCTCCACTTT
14	TRBD2	TRBV10-3	TRBJ2-7	NA	CAISDTSGYYEQYF	TGTGCCATCAGTGACACTAGCGGATACTACGAGCAGTACTTC
17	TRBD1	TRBV10-2	TRBJ1-2	NA	CASSEGVQGAYLRGYTF	TGCGCCAGCAGTGAGGGTGTTCAGGGGGCATATTTGCGTGGCTACACCTTC
16	TRBD2	TRBV11-3	TRBJ2-1	NA	CASSFTSGRWGNEQFF	TGTGCCAGCAGCTTTACTAGCGGGAGGTGGGGCAATGAGCAGTTCTTC
15	TRBD1	TRBV28	TRBJ1-5	NA	CASSSGQGGYQPQHF	TGTGCCAGCAGTTCGGGACAGGGAGGCTATCAGCCCCAGCATTTT
14	NA	TRBV28	TRBJ1-5	NA	CASASAGFRQPQHF	TGTGCCAGCGCCTCCGCGGGGTTTCGTCAGCCCCAGCATTTT
18	TRBD2	TRBV27	TRBJ2-5	NA	CASSSPRRVAGVQETQYF	TGTGCCAGCAGTTCCCCTAGGAGAGTAGCGGGGGTCCAAGAGACCCAGTACTTC
17	TRBD2	TRBV7-2	TRBJ2-1	NA	CASSLSPVAGGLNEQFF	TGTGCCAGCAGCTTATCCCCGGTAGCGGGAGGCCTCAATGAGCAGTTCTTC
14	TRBD1	TRBV5-5	TRBJ2-3	NA	CASSSRTGPDTQYF	TGTGCCAGCAGCTCAAGGACAGGGCCAGATACGCAGTATTTT
16	TRBD1	TRBV5-4	TRBJ2-1	NA	CASRLGQGASYNEQFF	TGTGCCAGCAGACTCGGACAGGGGGCCTCCTACAATGAGCAGTTCTTC